The present T cell receptor beta chain was sequenced within a study of cytomegalovirus exposure and HLA in healthy donors. Study background: HLA-typed donors were the source of around 77 million unique TCRs held in an early data release.

As for the donors, each was a healthy bone marrow donor. As regards this clone: Its antigen is unknown.

This PCR relied on a set of 60 Vbeta primers and 13 Jbeta primers. The method was immunoSEQ multiplex PCR; TCRdb's version includes in-frame clones alone and lacks a portion of them. The sample gives about 130,000 clones, around 80% of which show up once; 2.5% to 3.5% is in the top ten. Trimming removed 2 bases from V and 8 bases from J; junction bases left unmatched: 8. Germline CDR1 LNHDA, CDR2 SQIVND (reference sequence). The CDR3 consists of 14 residues. Study-wide results and caveats: The authors listed approximately 160 TCR beta chains as cytomegalovirus-associated. CMV serostatus alone was available as immune exposure information.

This chain uses TRBV19 with TRBJ1-2; TRBD1 matches 7 bases. The origin of this receptor is a young woman in good health and CMV-seropositive. Sample: PBMCs. CDR3 loop: CASSIQGVQNGYTF. Here the CDR3 DNA reads TGTGCCAGTAGTATACAGGGGGTCCAGAACGGCTACACCTTC.